These 10 T cell receptor beta chains share one sample of origin, sequenced in a study of blood T cell repertoires in COVID-19. Libraries were prepared by immunoSEQ multiplex PCR; TCRdb keeps only in-frame clonotypes and omits some of them. The repertoire has hundreds of thousands of clones, around 91% of them found once; the top ten carry roughly a tenth. The sequencing input was PBMCs or T cells enriched from blood (not recorded which). The receptors were sampled from a woman in her thirties or forties who had recovered from COVID-19.

The chain has TRBV2 and TRBJ2-7; 9 bases align to TRBD2. Germline V gene lookup returns CDR1 SNHLY and CDR2 FYNNEI. The length of the CDR3 is 13 residues. V was clipped by 3 bases and J by 8 bases; unmatched bases: 5. The CDR3 DNA reads as TGTGCCAGCAGTGATGGCCTAGCGGGAAAGCAGTACTTC. It yields the protein CASSDGLAGKQYF.

As DNA, the CDR3 is TGCAGCGTTGGAGGTTTCGGCAATCAGCCCCAGCATTTT. Its protein is CSVGGFGNQPQHF. This chain uses TRBV29-1 with TRBJ1-5; unclear D gene. Germline-derived CDR1 and CDR2 are SQVTM and ANQGSEA. V dropped 4 bases and J dropped 2 bases, with 9 bases sitting between them. The CDR3 length is 13 residues.

The chain combines TRBV6-5 with TRBJ2-7; perhaps TRBD2 as D (5 bases). CDR1 and CDR2 (germline): MNHEY, SVGAGI. This CDR3 has 14 amino acids. V lost 2 bases, J lost 3 bases, and 11 bases lay in between. This chain's CDR3 is CASSYLADFYEQYF. The CDR3 DNA is TGTGCCAGCAGTTACCTAGCAGACTTCTACGAGCAGTACTTC.

The chain recombines TRBV18 with TRBJ1-4; 7 bases map to TRBD1. Germline values: CDR1 KGHSH, CDR2 LQKENI. The CDR3 is 16 amino acids. With 5 bases clipped from V and 8 bases from J, the junction kept 14 bases outside the gene matches. The DNA for the CDR3 is TGTGCCAGCTCAGCATTAACGAGGCAGGGGGACGAAAAACTGTTTTTT. This encodes CASSALTRQGDEKLFF.

The rearrangement joins TRBV29-1 to TRBJ2-7; 8 bases line up with TRBD1. Germline loops: CDR1 SQVTM, CDR2 ANQGSEA. Trimming removed 5 bases from V and 0 bases from J; junction bases left unmatched: 3. This CDR3 is built from 13 residues. CDR3 DNA: TGCAGCGTTTCGGACAGGGTCTCCTACGAGCAGTACTTC. It yields the protein CSVSDRVSYEQYF.

The chain recombines TRBV7-2 with TRBJ1-3; D possibly corresponds to TRBD1 (6 bases). V lost 4 bases and J 0 bases, leaving 10 bases between the germline ends. The germline CDR1 and CDR2 sequences are SGHTA and FQGNSA. This CDR3 region has 15 residues. CDR3 sequence (DNA): TGTGCCAGCAGCTCGCAGACAGGCTCTGGAAACACCATATATTTT. Protein: CASSSQTGSGNTIYF.

The rearrangement joins TRBV3-1 (or the pseudogene TRBV3-2) to TRBJ1-5; 8 bases are a match to TRBD1. Trimming at V came to 1 base and at J to 7 bases, leaving 6 bases not matched to a gene. The germline gives CDR1 LGHDT, CDR2 YNNKEL (reference sequence). The CDR3 covers 15 residues. For the CDR3, the DNA is TGTGCCAGCAGCCAAGGGACAGGGAGAAAGCAGCCCCAGCATTTT. This codes for CASSQGTGRKQPQHF.

Here the CDR3 reads CAWRGSGYSSYNEQFF. The CDR3 DNA reads TGTGCCTGGAGGGGGAGCGGGTATAGCTCCTACAATGAGCAGTTCTTC. The chain uses TRBV30 and TRBJ2-1, with D possibly matching TRBD2 (6 bases). The CDR3 runs to 16 residues. Trimming took 3 bases from V and 0 from J, leaving 15 bases between them. Germline CDR1 and CDR2: GTSNPN and SVGIG (reference sequence).

The V and J genes are TRBV27 and TRBJ1-5; D uncertain. V lost 2 bases and J lost 1, with 9 bases in between. This CDR3 is 15 amino acids long. CDR1 is MNHEY, CDR2 SMNVEV, per germline (reference sequence). The CDR3 reads CASSLTTNSNQPQHF. CDR3 DNA sequence: TGTGCCAGCAGTTTAACGACAAACAGCAATCAGCCCCAGCATTTT.

The rearrangement links TRBV9 to TRBJ2-5, with TRBD2 matching 8 bases. The V and J ends lost 4 bases and 4 bases, in that order; junction bases with no gene match: 6. The germline CDR1 and CDR2 sequences are SGDLS and YYNGEE. The CDR3 covers 14 residues. The CDR3 protein is CASSRGGGTETQYF. CDR3 sequence (DNA): TGTGCCAGCAGCCGTGGCGGGGGGACAGAGACCCAGTACTTC.